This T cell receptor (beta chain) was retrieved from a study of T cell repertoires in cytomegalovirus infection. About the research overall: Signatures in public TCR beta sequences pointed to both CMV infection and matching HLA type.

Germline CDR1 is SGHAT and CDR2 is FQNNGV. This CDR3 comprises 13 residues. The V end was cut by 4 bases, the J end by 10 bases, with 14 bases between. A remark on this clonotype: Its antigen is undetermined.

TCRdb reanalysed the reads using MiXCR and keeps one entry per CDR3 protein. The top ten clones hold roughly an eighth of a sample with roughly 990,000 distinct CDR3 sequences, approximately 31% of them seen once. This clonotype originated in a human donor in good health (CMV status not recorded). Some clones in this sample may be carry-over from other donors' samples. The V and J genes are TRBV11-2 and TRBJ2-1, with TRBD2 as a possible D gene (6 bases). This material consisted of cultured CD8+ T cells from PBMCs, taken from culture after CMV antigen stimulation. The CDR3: CASSSGGSQEQFF. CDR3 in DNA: TGTGCCAGCAGCTCTGGGGGGTCGCAAGAGCAGTTCTTC. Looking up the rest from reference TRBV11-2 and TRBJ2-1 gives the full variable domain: EAGVAQSPRYKIIEKRQSVAFWCNPISGHATLYWYQQILGQGPKLLIQFQNNGVVDDSQLPKDRFSAERLKGVDSTLKIQPAKLEDSAVYLCASSSGGSQEQFFGPGTRLTVL.